Sequencing of this T cell receptor beta chain was carried out in a study of T cell changes during pregnancy in multiple sclerosis. V was shortened by 3 bases and J by 9 bases, with 8 bases between the two germline ends. CDR1 is DFQATT, CDR2 SNEGSKA, per germline (reference sequence). This CDR3 has 10 amino acids. Sequencing was performed with immunoSEQ multiplex PCR; in TCRdb, only in-frame clones are kept and a portion is missing. The table includes 95,000 to 110,000 clones, 85% to 95% detected once. The chain carries TRBV20-1 and TRBJ1-1, with a weak D call TRBD1 (6 bases). The TCR originated in a female donor in good health, enrolled as a control in a pregnancy study. The material was peripheral blood, obtained in the third trimester of pregnancy. CDR3 amino acids: CSARDSQAFF. In DNA, the CDR3 is TGCAGTGCTAGGGACAGTCAAGCTTTCTTT.